This T cell receptor (beta chain) emerged from a study of blood T cell repertoires in COVID-19. About the study: The cDNA or gDNA used as material had been derived from T cells, B-cell-depleted T cells, or PBMCs.

Clones were sequenced by immunoSEQ multiplex PCR, and TCRdb holds only the in-frame ones, with some missing. This table has over 90,000 clones, over 70% appearing once. In germline, CDR1 is SGHNT, CDR2 YENEEA. The CDR3 consists of 14 residues. Trimming removed 1 base at V and 10 bases at J, with 11 bases between. Input material: peripheral blood. V usage is TRBV11-3 and J usage is TRBJ1-6, with a possible D match to TRBD1 (5 bases). This TCR was recovered from a man between 60 and 70 years old with acute or convalescent COVID-19. The chain's CDR3 is CASSLVRGSSPLHF. The CDR3 DNA reads TGTGCCAGCAGCTTAGTACGGGGGTCCTCACCCCTCCACTTT.